Each of the 21 T cell receptor beta chains below was sequenced from the same sample in a study of cytomegalovirus exposure and HLA in healthy donors. 60 Vbeta and 13 Jbeta primers were used in PCR. Repertoires were generated with immunoSEQ multiplex PCR, while TCRdb's copy carries only in-frame clones and drops some. The repertoire holds fewer than 200,000 clones, with approximately 70% as singletons. Specimen: PBMCs. All receptors come from a human donor in good health.

The rearrangement joins TRBV14 to TRBJ2-7; perhaps TRBD2 as D (5 bases). The length of the CDR3 is 13 residues. Germline V CDR1 and CDR2: SGHDN, FVKESK. Trimming took off 3 bases at V and 3 bases at J, with 9 bases between the two ends. DNA of the CDR3: TGTGCCAGCAGCCACGCAGGAGGCTACGAGCAGTACTTC. This encodes CASSHAGGYEQYF.

The rearrangement uses TRBV7-6 and TRBJ2-1; D remains unclear. V was clipped by 4 bases and J by 7 bases, with 8 bases between them. Germline assignment: CDR1 SGHVS and CDR2 FNYEAQ. The CDR3 runs 12 residues. The CDR3 sequence is CASSSYRNEQFF. In DNA, the CDR3 is TGTGCCAGCAGCTCCTACCGAAATGAGCAGTTCTTC.

V is TRBV30 and J is TRBJ2-2, with 8 nucleotides matching TRBD1. The CDR3 runs 14 residues. Germline V CDR1 and CDR2: GTSNPN, SVGIG (reference sequence). V was clipped by 3 bases and J by 4 bases; unmatched bases: 4. The CDR3 coding sequence is TGTGCCTGGAGGTTACAGGGGGGCACCGGGGAGCTGTTTTTT. Its protein is CAWRLQGGTGELFF.

V and J are TRBV7-2 and TRBJ1-3, with D perhaps TRBD1 (5 bases). Deletions cut 1 base from V and 1 base from J, with 8 bases between. The germline V gene has CDR1 SGHTA and CDR2 FQGNSA. This CDR3 region has 15 residues. In DNA, the CDR3 is TGTGCCAGCAGCTTAGTTAGGGGATCTGGAAACACCATATATTTT. This sequence encodes CASSLVRGSGNTIYF.

The chain couples TRBV7-9 to TRBJ1-5; D unresolved. The CDR3 sequence is 14 residues long. Germline V gene data show CDR1 as SEHNR and CDR2 as FQNEAQ (reference sequence). The V and J ends lost 5 bases and 6 bases respectively, with 14 bases between them. The CDR3 sequence: CASSPVGEGQPQHF. The CDR3 coding sequence is TGTGCCAGCAGCCCAGTCGGGGAGGGTCAGCCCCAGCATTTT.

J is TRBJ1-1 and V is TRBV4-1; 8 positions agree with TRBD1. The J segment lost 4 bases and the V segment lost 2 bases, leaving 12 bases of the junction unmatched. The germline CDR1 and CDR2 sequences are MGHRA and YSYEKL. There are 17 residues in the CDR3. This CDR3 is CASSQHPLQGGGTEAFF. CDR3 DNA sequence: TGCGCCAGCAGCCAACACCCACTACAGGGGGGAGGCACTGAAGCTTTCTTT.

The genes are TRBV6-5 and TRBJ2-7; maybe TRBD1 (6 bases). Trimming removed 6 bases from V and 1 base from J, with 13 bases in between. CDR3 length: 14 amino acids. Germline-derived CDR1 and CDR2 are MNHEY and SVGAGI. CDR3 in amino acids: CASRRGTGSYEQYF. CDR3 in DNA: TGTGCCAGCAGGCGCGGTACAGGGTCCTACGAGCAGTACTTC.

The sample holds a few counts of this clone. This rearrangement joins TRBV6-7 to TRBJ1-3; D gene ambiguous. TRBV6-7 is noted as an ORF with a role that remains uncertain. V was trimmed by 0 bases and J by 0 bases, leaving 15 bases between them. The length of the CDR3 is 18 residues. CDR3 DNA: TGTGCCAGCAGTTACTCGATAGAGGTTCCCAGCTCTGGAAACACCATATATTTT. This encodes CASSYSIEVPSSGNTIYF.

The V call is TRBV9, the J call TRBJ1-2; maybe TRBD1 (6 bases). The V end was cut by 4 bases, the J end by 4 bases, with 17 bases between. The CDR3 length is 15 residues. Germline loops: CDR1 SGDLS, CDR2 YYNGEE. The CDR3 spells CASSRTGQNFYGYTF. DNA for the CDR3: TGTGCCAGCAGCCGAACGGGACAAAACTTCTATGGCTACACCTTC.

This chain links TRBV6-6 with TRBJ1-5, with TRBD1 matching over 7 bases. J was trimmed by 4 bases and V by 6 bases; bases with no gene match: 9. Germline CDR1 and CDR2: MNHNY and SVGAGI (reference sequence). The length of the CDR3 is 15 residues. CDR3 sequence reads: CASRGNRGFNQPQHF. CDR3 sequence (DNA): TGTGCCAGCAGGGGGAACAGGGGATTTAATCAGCCCCAGCATTTT.

The chain joins TRBV6-5 to TRBJ1-1; TRBD1 agrees at 11 bases. The CDR3 contains 13 residues. Trimming removed 5 bases from V and 8 bases from J; junction bases left unmatched: 4. Germline lookup yields CDR1 MNHEY and CDR2 SVGAGI. Written as DNA, the CDR3 is TGTGCCAGCAGTGAATGGGACAGGGGGGAAGCTTTCTTT. It is translated as CASSEWDRGEAFF.

The V and J genes are TRBV11-2 and TRBJ2-1; 10 bases map to TRBD2. The CDR3 is 16 residues long. V was clipped by 1 base and J by 12 bases; unmatched bases: 12. Germline V gives CDR1 SGHAT, CDR2 FQNNGV. The CDR3 here is CASSLGAERGGWPQFF. In DNA, the CDR3 is TGTGCCAGCAGCTTAGGCGCGGAGCGGGGGGGCTGGCCGCAGTTCTTC. The whole variable domain, filled in from reference TRBV11-2 and TRBJ2-1, reads EAGVAQSPRYKIIEKRQSVAFWCNPISGHATLYWYQQILGQGPKLLIQFQNNGVVDDSQLPKDRFSAERLKGVDSTLKIQPAKLEDSAVYLCASSLGAERGGWPQFFGPGTRLTVL.

This clone was counted only a few times. The chain has TRBV9 and TRBJ2-7; D might be TRBD1 (6 bases). Germline V CDR1 and CDR2: SGDLS, YYNGEE. The CDR3 runs to 14 residues. Trimming cost V 4 bases and J 2 bases, with 13 bases left between them. Written as DNA, the CDR3 is TGTGCCAGCAGCCCCTGGGACAACACCTACGAGCAGTACTTC. Translation: CASSPWDNTYEQYF.

The chain carries TRBV11-2 and TRBJ1-5, with 7 bases aligning to TRBD1. CDR1 and CDR2 from the germline V gene are SGHAT and FQNNGV. The CDR3 totals 16 residues. J lost 6 bases, V lost 1 base, and 9 bases had no gene match. The CDR3 reads CASSLGSGGSIQPQHF. DNA for the CDR3: TGTGCCAGCAGCTTAGGTTCAGGGGGATCAATTCAGCCCCAGCATTTT. The full variable domain, rest sourced from reference TRBV11-2 and TRBJ1-5, is EAGVAQSPRYKIIEKRQSVAFWCNPISGHATLYWYQQILGQGPKLLIQFQNNGVVDDSQLPKDRFSAERLKGVDSTLKIQPAKLEDSAVYLCASSLGSGGSIQPQHFGDGTRLSIL.

This clone was detected only a few times. The chain employs TRBV4-1 and TRBJ1-6; a weak D match, TRBD1 (6 bases). Germline CDR1 is MGHRA and CDR2 is YSYEKL. The CDR3 is 15 residues long. Deletions cut 1 base from V and 8 bases from J, with 12 bases between. This CDR3 reads CASSQGGQNYSPLHF. The CDR3 nucleotides are TGCGCCAGCAGCCAAGGAGGACAGAACTATTCACCCCTCCACTTT.

J is TRBJ1-6 and V is TRBV11-3; no clear D. CDR3 length: 14 amino acids. V shed 3 bases and J shed 6 bases, with 9 bases lying between them. CDR1 is SGHNT, CDR2 YENEEA, per germline. The CDR3 loop reads CASSLGQPNSPLHF. For the CDR3, the DNA is TGTGCCAGCAGCTTGGGCCAGCCTAATTCACCCCTCCACTTT.

The gene calls are TRBV1 and TRBJ2-5; the table's D call, TRBD1, has no DNA check behind it. Near its end, the DNA agrees better with TRBJ2-7, so the J call may be wrong. TRBV1 is a known pseudogene. The CDR3 totals 14 residues. The CDR3 region is CTSSQAQGSYEQYF. The CDR3 coding sequence is TGCACCAGCAGCCAAGCCCAGGGCTCCTACGAGCAGTACTTC.

The chain carries TRBV6-5 and TRBJ1-2, with 10 nucleotides matching TRBD1. CDR1 and CDR2 (germline): MNHEY, SVGAGI. The CDR3 length is 16 residues. V shed 0 bases and J 6 bases; nucleotides not matched to a gene: 7. The CDR3 loop reads CASSYSATGGVDGYTF. As DNA, the CDR3 is TGTGCCAGCAGTTACTCGGCGACAGGGGGCGTTGATGGCTACACCTTC.

V gene TRBV2 combines with J gene TRBJ2-1; 7 nucleotides agree with TRBD2. From germline, CDR1 is SNHLY and CDR2 FYNNEI. The J segment lost 7 bases and the V segment lost 9 bases, leaving 18 bases of the junction unmatched. This CDR3 has 16 residues. The CDR3 reads CASLRGTNRRENEQFF. CDR3 bases: TGTGCCAGTCTTCGGGGGACTAATCGGAGGGAGAATGAGCAGTTCTTC.

V gene TRBV30 combines with J gene TRBJ1-2, with 7 bases matching TRBD1. The V gene end was trimmed by 5 bases and the J gene end by 8 bases; junction bases not matched to a gene: 11. CDR3 length: 13 residues. In germline, CDR1 is GTSNPN, CDR2 SVGIG (reference sequence). This CDR3 reads CAWSLGQGVGYTF. The CDR3 nucleotides read TGTGCCTGGTCCCTCGGGCAGGGGGTCGGCTACACCTTC.

A note on this clone: The same CDR3 is also encoded by other DNA sequences in this sample. The chain's CDR3 is CASKRRTGGGQPQHF. In nucleotides, the CDR3 is TGTGCCAGCAAGCGGAGGACAGGGGGAGGGCAGCCCCAGCATTTT. This chain joins TRBV2 and TRBJ1-5; 10 positions agree with TRBD1. The V gene's germline CDR1 is SNHLY and CDR2 FYNNEI. The CDR3 is 15 amino acids. Trimming cost V 7 bases and J 7 bases; bases outside gene matches: 10.